This entry features one T cell receptor beta chain sequence. Its cognate antigen is unknown. The data originate from a study of immune evolution from preneoplasia to lung adenocarcinoma. Turning to the study itself: HLA loss of heterozygosity: around 6.5% AIS, about 14% MIA, roughly 35% ADC, none AAH. The study's findings and limits: Top clone frequencies peaked in normal lung, apparently declining through invasive adenocarcinoma.

Only in-frame clones appear in the TCRdb table, and some are missing; sequencing was by immunoSEQ multiplex PCR. Of some 9,900 clones listed, 75% to 85% are singletons. Patients had resection in Japan or China between 2014 and 2017. Histologic diagnosis was independently verified by two lung pathologists. The V gene's germline CDR1 is MNHNS and CDR2 SASEGT. Deletions cut 3 bases from V and 4 bases from J, with 10 bases between. The CDR3 spans 14 residues. The sample consisted of FFPE minimally invasive lung adenocarcinoma tissue. The gene calls are TRBV6-1 and TRBJ1-5; the D gene is possibly TRBD1 (5 bases). The receptor was derived from a person between 65 and 79 years old with lung adenocarcinoma. The CDR3 bases are TGTGCCAGCAGTGATGGTCGGGGGAATCAGCCCCAGCATTTT. This encodes CASSDGRGNQPQHF.